The 22 T cell receptor beta chains presented below share a single source sample, sequenced in a study of T-cell reconstitution after alpha-beta-depleted transplantation in children. Unique molecular identifiers were incorporated during preparation of the TCRbeta library. One entry per CDR3 protein results from TCRdb running MiXCR on the PCR reads. This sample carries hundreds of thousands of distinct CDR3 sequences, about an eighth of them seen once, and the ten largest clones take 0.75% to 0.85%. The source was PBMCs, collected before TCRalphabeta/CD19-depleted stem cell transplant. The receptors derive from a girl aged 2-9 years with congenital amegakaryocytic thrombocytopenia, due to receive a stem cell transplant.

The gene calls are TRBV5-8 and TRBJ1-1, with D uncertain. The CDR3 has 14 residues. The germline V gene has CDR1 SGHTS and CDR2 YDEGEE. Trimming cost V 0 bases and J 0 bases, with 6 bases left between them. CDR3 residues: CASSLDRVNTEAFF. The CDR3 region has the DNA TGTGCCAGCAGCTTGGACAGAGTGAACACTGAAGCTTTCTTT.

This clonotype occurred many times. One end of the junction varies from germline; a read error may be responsible. This sequence joins TRBV5-1 and TRBJ1-1; D gene unclear. Germline V lookup: CDR1 SGHRS, CDR2 YFSETQ. CDR3 length: 13 residues. The CDR3 region is CASSLNPNTEAFF. In DNA, the CDR3 is TGTGCCAGCTCCCTTAACCCGAACACTGAAGCTTTCTTT.

This clonotype was seen only a few times. V gene TRBV29-1 combines with J gene TRBJ2-1; TRBD2 aligns across 9 bases. CDR3 length equals 17 residues. The junction had 7 bases not matched to a gene; V was cut back by 1 base and J by 0 bases. The germline CDR1 and CDR2 sequences are SQVTM and ANQGSEA. CDR3 region: CSVEALAGLSSYNEQFF. The CDR3, as DNA: TGCAGCGTTGAAGCACTAGCGGGTCTAAGCTCCTACAATGAGCAGTTCTTC.

This clonotype has a count of ten or more. The rearrangement uses TRBV10-3 and TRBJ2-2, with 10 bases matching TRBD2. The CDR3 is made up of 16 amino acids. V lost 8 bases and J lost 0; bases outside the gene matches: 6. The germline V gene has CDR1 ENHRY and CDR2 SYGVKD. The CDR3 loop is CAIGGLAQPNTGELFF. Written as DNA, the CDR3 is TGTGCCATCGGGGGACTAGCGCAACCGAACACCGGGGAGCTGTTTTTT.

Ten or more counts support this clonotype. The CDR3 sequence: CSARLKRHGYEQYF. The DNA for the CDR3 is TGCAGTGCTCGACTTAAGCGGCACGGCTACGAGCAGTACTTC. V and J are TRBV20-1 and TRBJ2-7; D is perhaps TRBD2 (5 bases). Germline assignment: CDR1 DFQATT and CDR2 SNEGSKA (reference sequence). The V end lost 5 bases, the J end lost 3 bases, and 17 bases lay between the germline ends. This CDR3 region has 14 residues.

The sample holds a few counts of this clonotype. The rearrangement links TRBV5-1 to TRBJ2-1, with 7 bases matching TRBD1. V lost 7 bases to trimming and J lost 0 bases; unmatched junction nucleotides: 4. The CDR3 covers 14 residues. Per germline, CDR1 SGHRS and CDR2 YFSETQ. Here the CDR3 DNA reads TGCGCCAGCTTCCGGGACAGCTCCTACAATGAGCAGTTCTTC. Residues: CASFRDSSYNEQFF.

This clonotype has a handful of counts. This rearrangement joins TRBV7-3 to TRBJ2-7, with 7 bases aligning to TRBD1. The CDR3 covers 15 residues. V shed 5 bases, J shed 1 base, and the junction held 8 bases outside the gene matches. Germline CDR1 is SGHTA and CDR2 is FQGTGA. The CDR3 DNA is TGTGCCAGCAGCGAGTACCAGGGGGATTCCTACGAGCAGTACTTC. Its translation is CASSEYQGDSYEQYF.

The chain carries TRBV13 and TRBJ2-7; TRBD2 matches 11 bases. The V segment lost 5 bases and the J segment 6 bases; nucleotides outside the gene matches: 6. Germline V lookup: CDR1 PRHDT, CDR2 FYEKMQ (reference sequence). The CDR3 has 14 residues. The CDR3, as DNA: TGTGCCAGCAGCATCACTAGCGGGAGTGGCGAGCAGTACTTC. Translated: CASSITSGSGEQYF.

The sample holds a few counts of this clonotype. The chain has TRBV28 and TRBJ2-1, with 8 positions matching TRBD2. The length of the CDR3 is 14 residues. Trimming took 5 bases from V and 5 from J; bases not matched to a gene: 5. Germline assignment: CDR1 MDHEN and CDR2 SYDVKM. CDR3 in DNA: TGTGCCAGCAGTATAGCGGGACCCAACAATGAGCAGTTCTTC. Amino acids: CASSIAGPNNEQFF.

The genes are TRBV7-2 and TRBJ2-3; D may be TRBD1 or TRBD2 (5 bases each). Germline values: CDR1 SGHTA, CDR2 FQGNSA. The CDR3 length is 14 residues. Between the trimmed V and J ends, which lost 7 bases and 6 bases, there was a span of 17 bases. The CDR3 protein is CASNWGIKVDTQYF. CDR3 nucleotides: TGTGCCAGCAACTGGGGGATTAAGGTGGATACGCAGTATTTT.

This clonotype was found a few times. In DNA form, the CDR3 reads TGTGCCTTACGGAGGTTCAACTACAATGAGCAGTTCTTC. Amino acid sequence: CALRRFNYNEQFF. The chain is built from TRBV30 and TRBJ2-1, with D perhaps matching TRBD2 (5 bases). Germline lookup yields CDR1 GTSNPN and CDR2 SVGIG (reference sequence). V dropped 7 bases and J dropped 3 bases, with 13 bases sitting between them. The CDR3 extends over 13 amino acids.

This clonotype was picked up many times. The V call is TRBV7-7, the J call TRBJ2-1, with D possibly TRBD1 on 6 matching bases. This CDR3 is 15 amino acids long. V was trimmed by 5 bases and J by 5 bases, leaving 16 bases between them. Germline CDR1 is SSHAT and CDR2 is FNYEAQ (reference sequence). The CDR3 DNA reads TGTGCCAGCAGCCCCGGACAGCCCATCCACAATGAGCAGTTCTTC. This encodes CASSPGQPIHNEQFF.

The chain recombines TRBV29-1 with TRBJ2-2; 7 positions agree with TRBD2. Germline V CDR1 and CDR2: SQVTM, ANQGSEA. The CDR3 is made up of 12 amino acids. The trim removed 4 bases at V and 7 bases at J, leaving 3 bases unmatched. The CDR3 reads CSVVRGVGELFF. The CDR3 coding sequence is TGCAGCGTTGTTCGGGGGGTCGGGGAGCTGTTTTTT.

This clonotype was observed many times. This rearrangement joins TRBV20-1 to TRBJ2-2, with 13 positions matching TRBD2. The germline gives CDR1 DFQATT, CDR2 SNEGSKA (reference sequence). V lost 3 bases to trimming and J lost 6 bases; unmatched junction nucleotides: 16. CDR3 size: 19 residues. The CDR3 DNA follows: TGCAGTGCTAGGGGACTAGCGGGACAAGTCTCTGGAAGCGCCGGGGAGCTGTTTTTT. Protein sequence: CSARGLAGQVSGSAGELFF.

The sample holds a few counts of this clonotype. The genes are TRBV5-6 and TRBJ2-5; D call uncertain. Trimming shortened V by 3 bases and J by 4 bases, and 7 bases separated the two germline ends. The CDR3 sequence is 12 residues long. CDR1 SGHDT and CDR2 YYEEEE come from the germline V gene. The CDR3 DNA reads as TGTGCCAGCAGCTGGCAGATAGAGACCCAGTACTTC. Its protein product is CASSWQIETQYF.

V is TRBV5-1 and J is TRBJ2-1; the D gene is possibly TRBD1 (6 bases). This CDR3 region has 17 residues. Germline assignment: CDR1 SGHRS and CDR2 YFSETQ. The V and J ends lost 2 bases and 4 bases respectively, with 19 bases between them. The DNA of the CDR3 is TGCGCCAGCAGCTTCGTCCCGCGGGCAGGGGTTTACAATGAGCAGTTCTTC. Its protein is CASSFVPRAGVYNEQFF.

The chain joins TRBV9 to TRBJ1-1; D possibly corresponds to TRBD1 (5 bases). The CDR3 covers 13 residues. V was trimmed by 3 bases and J by 2 bases, leaving 8 bases between them. The germline CDR1 and CDR2 sequences are SGDLS and YYNGEE. CDR3 residues: CASSGRANTEAFF. Here the CDR3 DNA reads TGTGCCAGCAGCGGCAGGGCTAACACTGAAGCTTTCTTT.

The sample holds a few counts of this clonotype. The chain has TRBV4-2 and TRBJ2-1; D unresolved. CDR3 size: 16 residues. Germline assignment: CDR1 LGHNA and CDR2 YNFKEQ. Trimming took 4 bases from V and 4 from J, leaving 17 bases between them. The CDR3 nucleotides read TGTGCCAGCAGCCGGATGGATGGGCGGATTTACAATGAGCAGTTCTTC. It codes for CASSRMDGRIYNEQFF.

The table lists this clonotype with many counts. V is TRBV6-5 and J is TRBJ1-4; no clear D gene. Germline V gene lookup returns CDR1 MNHEY and CDR2 SVGAGI. V was trimmed by 2 bases and J by 5 bases, leaving 9 bases between them. The CDR3 loop spans 14 amino acids. The CDR3 DNA reads TGTGCCAGCAGTTACGAGGGAAAAAATGAAAAACTGTTTTTT. Protein product: CASSYEGKNEKLFF.

The chain uses TRBV30 and TRBJ1-5; possible D gene TRBD1, 5 bases. This CDR3 contains 15 residues. Trimming took 0 bases from V and 4 from J, leaving 13 bases between them. From germline, CDR1 is GTSNPN and CDR2 SVGIG (reference sequence). The CDR3 reads CAWSVGVPLNQPQHF. The DNA of the CDR3 is TGTGCCTGGAGTGTGGGGGTGCCTTTAAATCAGCCCCAGCATTTT.

This clonotype was counted many times. In nucleotides, the CDR3 is TGTGCCAGCAGCTTAGCCTTAGATCGTCCGGCAGAGACCCAGTACTTC. Translated: CASSLALDRPAETQYF. The V call is TRBV7-9, the J call TRBJ2-5; D unresolved. There are 16 residues in the CDR3. The germline V gene has CDR1 SEHNR and CDR2 FQNEAQ (reference sequence). V was shortened by 0 bases and J by 4 bases, with 15 bases between the two germline ends.

This clonotype has at least ten counts. The chain couples TRBV10-3 to TRBJ2-6; 7 nucleotides match TRBD1. CDR1 is ENHRY, CDR2 SYGVKD, per germline. With V trimmed by 4 bases and J by 0 bases, 9 bases remained unmatched. The CDR3 loop spans 18 amino acids. DNA of the CDR3: TGTGCCATCAGTGTTACCGGGACAGAGAGCTCTGGGGCCAACGTCCTGACTTTC. Translation gives CAISVTGTESSGANVLTF.